Listed below are T cell receptor beta chains from one sample, sequenced in a study of T cell responses to AZD1222 COVID-19 vaccine. Libraries were prepared by immunoSEQ multiplex PCR; TCRdb keeps only in-frame clonotypes and omits some of them. The sample records under 200,000 clones, more than 85% being singletons. Material: peripheral blood, obtained on day 0 of AZD1222 vaccination. The receptors derive from an adult in good health. CDR3s include the opening cysteine and the closing phenylalanine or tryptophan. D genes are given only for firm matches. Clone sizes are given selectively: once, few, many, or a class where the clone is expanded.

v_gene	d_gene	j_gene	abundance	CDR3nt	CDR3aa
TRBV19	-	TRBJ1-1	-	TGTGCCAGTAGTTTCTCCGGGGGGAGTGAAGCTTTCTTT	CASSFSGGSEAFF
TRBV5-1	TRBD2	TRBJ2-1	-	TGCGCCAGCAGCTCATTCAAGACTAGCGGGAGGCTCTATGAGCAGTTCTTC	CASSSFKTSGRLYEQFF
TRBV7-9	TRBD1	TRBJ1-2	once	TGTGCCAGCAGCTTAGGGACAGGGGTGGATGGCTACACCTTC	CASSLGTGVDGYTF
TRBV4-1	TRBD2	TRBJ2-2	-	TGCGCCAGCAGCCAACGACTAGCGGGGGCCTCGAACACCGGGGAGCTGTTTTTT	CASSQRLAGASNTGELFF
TRBV13	-	TRBJ1-4	-	TGTGCCAGCACTACCGGGGGTGGAACTAATGAAAAACTGTTTTTT	CASTTGGGTNEKLFF
TRBV5-1	-	TRBJ2-3	-	TGCGCCAGCAGCTTGATCCCCGGAGGAACAGATACGCAGTATTTT	CASSLIPGGTDTQYF
TRBV2	-	TRBJ1-3	-	TGTGCCAGCATACGGGACGGCTCTGGAAACACCATATATTTT	CASIRDGSGNTIYF
TRBV5-1	TRBD2	TRBJ2-1	once	TGCGCCAGCAGCTTTACCTCTAGCGGGAGGGCCGGGTCGCAGTTCTTC	CASSFTSSGRAGSQFF
TRBV23-1	-	TRBJ1-1	-	TGCGCCAGCAGTCAACCTCGAACTGAAGCTTTCTTT	CASSQPRTEAFF
TRBV25-1	-	TRBJ2-4	-	TGTGCCAGCGCTGACTGGAAAAACATTCAGTACTTC	CASADWKNIQYF
TRBV20-1	-	TRBJ1-2	-	TGCAGTGGGGCCGCTAACTATGGCTACACCTTC	CSGAANYGYTF